This T cell receptor (beta chain) was recovered during a study of control samples from healthy donors and cancer patients. CDR3 length: 16 amino acids. The V gene lost 0 bases and the J gene lost 3 bases, with 13 bases spanning the gap. Germline V gene sequence: CDR1 SEHNR, CDR2 FQNEAQ (reference sequence). Profiled with immunoSEQ multiplex PCR; TCRdb holds only in-frame clones, not every one. The sample records about 34,000 clones, about 88% being singletons. The sample comprised PBMCs. This sequence joins TRBV7-9 and TRBJ2-3; D may be TRBD2 (6 bases). The TCR was taken from a woman between 35 and 50 years old with lung cancer. CDR3 loop: CASSLARGVQTDTQYF. CDR3 in DNA: TGTGCCAGCAGCTTAGCGCGCGGGGTACAGACAGATACGCAGTATTTT.